One T cell receptor (beta chain) is described in this entry. What it binds is not known. The sample originates from a study of T cells expressing NK-cell markers. Study-wide context: Repertoires of TCR beta were obtained from T cells sorted as CD3+CD56+NKG2C+, CD3+CD56+NKG2C- and CD3+CD56-NKG2C+. Eight donors were sequenced, seven testing HCMV-seropositive and one testing seronegative. Study-wide points: A handful of donors likewise had their CD3+CD56-NKG2C+ fraction led by these clonotypes. Each of about six donors carried dominant NKG2C+ clonotypes accounting for about 1.0-8% of CD8+ T cells.

This CDR3 has 16 residues. One entry per CDR3 protein, without DNA, is what TCRdb gives after re-calling the 5' RACE reads. The sample's table shows roughly 350,000 distinct CDR3 sequences. Source material: blood T cells: a sorted CD56 or NKG2C T cell subset, CD4+ or CD8+ T cells, or bulk PBMC T cells (not recorded which). The clonotype comes from a man between 18 and 69 years old in good health. The chain is built from TRBV21-1 and TRBJ2-7; without DNA, the TCRdb call of TRBD2 cannot be checked. TRBV21-1 is given as a pseudogene. The CDR3 is CASSTPGLESSYEQYF.